Listed here are 6 T cell receptor beta chains from one sample, sequenced in a study of blood T cells in healthy people across ages. A sample-barcoded 5' primer and a J-beta primer mix were used in a second PCR of roughly 7 to 12 cycles. TCRdb called the 5' RACE reads again in MiXCR, with one record for every CDR3 protein. The data hold approximately 960,000 distinct CDR3 sequences, with 25% to 30% observed a single time. In addition, the sample was reused for a study of T cells of mothers and their children.

The sequencing input was blood. These receptors were taken from a woman in her thirties or forties in good health.

Here the CDR3 reads CSARVGAGSYNEQFF. CDR3 nucleotides: TGCAGTGCTAGAGTTGGAGCGGGGTCATACAATGAGCAGTTCTTC. This chain links TRBV20-1 with TRBJ2-1, with 7 bases identical to TRBD2. CDR3 length equals 15 residues. Germline CDR1 DFQATT, CDR2 SNEGSKA (reference sequence). The V gene end was trimmed by 1 base and the J gene end by 4 bases; junction bases not matched to a gene: 7.

This clonotype was counted many times. V is TRBV6-5 and J is TRBJ1-2, with a possible D match to TRBD1 (5 bases). The CDR3 has 15 residues. Trimming took 5 bases from V and 6 from J, leaving 19 bases between them. In germline, CDR1 is MNHEY, CDR2 SVGAGI. CDR3 residues: CASSDSRGPEDGYTF. The CDR3 DNA is TGTGCCAGCAGTGATTCGAGGGGTCCTGAGGATGGCTACACCTTC.

The rearrangement joins TRBV5-1 to TRBJ2-3; 7 bases match TRBD1. This CDR3 comprises 13 residues. The V gene end was trimmed by 5 bases and the J gene end by 5 bases; junction bases not matched to a gene: 5. CDR1 and CDR2 from the germline V gene are SGHRS and YFSETQ. CDR3 in amino acids: CASRRTGGDTQYF. CDR3 sequence (DNA): TGCGCCAGCAGGCGGACAGGCGGAGATACGCAGTATTTT.

The CDR3 reads CASSSRGRRGTEAFF. As DNA, the CDR3 is TGTGCCAGCAGCTCGCGGGGGCGACGGGGCACTGAAGCTTTCTTT. This sequence joins TRBV5-6 and TRBJ1-1; tentative D call: TRBD1 (6 bases). Germline-derived CDR1 and CDR2 are SGHDT and YYEEEE. V lost 3 bases and J 4 bases, leaving 16 bases between the germline ends. This CDR3 is 15 amino acids long. Complete variable domain (other parts from reference TRBV5-6 and TRBJ1-1): DAGVTQSPTHLIKTRGQQVTLRCSPKSGHDTVSWYQQALGQGPQFIFQYYEEEERQRGNFPDRFSGHQFPNYSSELNVNALLLGDSALYLCASSSRGRRGTEAFFGQGTRLTVV.

This clonotype was counted between two and nine times. The chain joins TRBV20-1 to TRBJ1-2; D call uncertain. The CDR3 covers 11 residues. Germline V gene lookup returns CDR1 DFQATT and CDR2 SNEGSKA (reference sequence). V was pared by 0 bases and J by 7 bases, with 6 bases between. CDR3 residues: CSARDYPGYTF. The CDR3 nucleotides are TGCAGTGCTAGAGATTATCCTGGCTACACCTTC.

The rearrangement joins TRBV4-1 to TRBJ2-1; D is possibly TRBD2 (5 bases). CDR1 is MGHRA and CDR2 is YSYEKL in the germline V gene. The length of the CDR3 is 16 residues. The V and J ends lost 0 bases and 4 bases respectively, with 13 bases between them. CDR3 in amino acids: CASSQDALGSYNEQFF. The CDR3 DNA is TGCGCCAGCAGCCAAGATGCCCTAGGGAGTTACAATGAGCAGTTCTTC.